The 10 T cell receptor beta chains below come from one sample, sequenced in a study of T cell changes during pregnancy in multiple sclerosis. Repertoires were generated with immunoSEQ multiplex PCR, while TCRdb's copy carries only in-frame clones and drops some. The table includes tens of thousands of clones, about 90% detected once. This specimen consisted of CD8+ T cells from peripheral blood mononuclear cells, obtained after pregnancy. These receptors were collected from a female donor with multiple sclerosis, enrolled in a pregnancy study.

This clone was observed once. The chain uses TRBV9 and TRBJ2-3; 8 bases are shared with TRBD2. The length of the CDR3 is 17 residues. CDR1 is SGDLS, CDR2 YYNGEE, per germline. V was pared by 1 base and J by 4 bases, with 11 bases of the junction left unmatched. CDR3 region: CASSVSKTGTRSDTQYF. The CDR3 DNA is TGTGCCAGCAGCGTATCGAAAACCGGGACTAGATCAGATACGCAGTATTTT.

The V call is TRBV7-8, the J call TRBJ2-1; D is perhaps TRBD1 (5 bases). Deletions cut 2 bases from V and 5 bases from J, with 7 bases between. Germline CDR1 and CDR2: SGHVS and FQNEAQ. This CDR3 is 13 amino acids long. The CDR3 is CASSLSRDNEQFF. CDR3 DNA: TGTGCCAGCAGCTTAAGCAGGGACAATGAGCAGTTCTTC.

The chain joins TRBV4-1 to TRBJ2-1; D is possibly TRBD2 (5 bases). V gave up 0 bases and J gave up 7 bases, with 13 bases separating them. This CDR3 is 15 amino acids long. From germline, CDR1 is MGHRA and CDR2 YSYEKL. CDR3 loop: CASSQDQTRRNEQFF. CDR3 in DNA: TGCGCCAGCAGCCAAGATCAAACTAGAAGGAATGAGCAGTTCTTC.

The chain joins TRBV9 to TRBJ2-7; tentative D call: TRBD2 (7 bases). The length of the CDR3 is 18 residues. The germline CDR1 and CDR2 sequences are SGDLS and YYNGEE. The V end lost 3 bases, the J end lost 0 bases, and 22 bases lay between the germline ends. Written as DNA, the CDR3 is TGTGCCAGCAGCGCGACGGGGGGAGGGGACAAACACTCCTACGAGCAGTACTTC. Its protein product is CASSATGGGDKHSYEQYF.

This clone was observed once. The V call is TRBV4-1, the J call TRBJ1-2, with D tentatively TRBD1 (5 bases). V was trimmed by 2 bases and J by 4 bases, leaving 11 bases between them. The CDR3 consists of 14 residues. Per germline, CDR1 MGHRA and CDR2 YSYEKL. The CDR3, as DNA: TGCGCCAGCAGCCAAAACCAGGGTGGCTATGGCTACACCTTC. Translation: CASSQNQGGYGYTF.

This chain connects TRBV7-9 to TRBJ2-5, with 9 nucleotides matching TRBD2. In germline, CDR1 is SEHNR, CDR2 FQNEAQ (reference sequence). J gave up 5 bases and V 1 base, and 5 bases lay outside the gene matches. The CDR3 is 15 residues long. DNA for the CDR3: TGTGCCAGCAGCTTAGAAGCGACTAGCGGCGAGACCCAGTACTTC. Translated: CASSLEATSGETQYF. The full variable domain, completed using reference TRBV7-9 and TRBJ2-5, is DTGVSQNPRHKITKRGQNVTFRCDPISEHNRLYWYRQTLGQGPEFLTYFQNEAQLEKSRLLSDRFSAERPKGSFSTLEIQRTEQGDSAMYLCASSLEATSGETQYFGPGTRLLVL.

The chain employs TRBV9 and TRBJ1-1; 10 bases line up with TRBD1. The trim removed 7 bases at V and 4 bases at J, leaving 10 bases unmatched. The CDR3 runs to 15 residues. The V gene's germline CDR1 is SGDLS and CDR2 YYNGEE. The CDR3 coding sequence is TGTGCCAGCGGAAGACCTAGGACAGGGGGCACTGAAGCTTTCTTT. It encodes CASGRPRTGGTEAFF.

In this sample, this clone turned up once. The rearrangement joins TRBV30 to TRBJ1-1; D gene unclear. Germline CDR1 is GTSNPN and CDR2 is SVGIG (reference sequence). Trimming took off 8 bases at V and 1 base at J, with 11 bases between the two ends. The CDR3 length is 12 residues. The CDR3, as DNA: TGTGCCCTGGAATGGGCGAACACTGAAGCTTTCTTT. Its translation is CALEWANTEAFF.

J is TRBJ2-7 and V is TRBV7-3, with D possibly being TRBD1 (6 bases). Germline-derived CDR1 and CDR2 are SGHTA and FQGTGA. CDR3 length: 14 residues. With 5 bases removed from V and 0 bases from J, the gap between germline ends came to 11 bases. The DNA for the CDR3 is TGTGCCAGCAGCCCCCAGGGGAGCTCCTACGAGCAGTACTTC. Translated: CASSPQGSSYEQYF.

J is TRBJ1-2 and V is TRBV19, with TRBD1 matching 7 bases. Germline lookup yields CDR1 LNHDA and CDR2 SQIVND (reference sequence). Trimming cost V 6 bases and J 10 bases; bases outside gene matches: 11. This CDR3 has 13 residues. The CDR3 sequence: CASSPGQVGDYTF. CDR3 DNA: TGTGCCAGTAGCCCCGGACAGGTCGGAGACTACACCTTC.